These 7 T cell receptor beta chains share one sample of origin, sequenced in a study of identical twins. MiXCR was run by TCRdb on the 5' RACE reads, yielding one entry per CDR3 protein. The sample contains about 890,000 distinct CDR3 sequences, roughly an eighth of which appear only once. The same data also contributed to another study, on yellow fever vaccine responses in identical twins.

The sample was PBMCs. Every receptor here comes from a woman between 18 and 29 years old in good health.

This clonotype was detected once. This rearrangement joins TRBV15 to TRBJ2-5, with 10 positions matching TRBD1. Germline CDR1 LNHNV, CDR2 YYDKDF (reference sequence). The CDR3 contains 15 residues. With 1 base clipped from V and 5 bases from J, the junction kept 4 bases outside the gene matches. In DNA, the CDR3 is TGTGCCACCAGCAGAGTGACAGGGGGCCAGGAGACCCAGTACTTC. Translated: CATSRVTGGQETQYF.

This chain uses TRBV29-1 with TRBJ2-3; 9 bases fit TRBD1. Germline V gives CDR1 SQVTM, CDR2 ANQGSEA. Germline trimming cut 2 bases from V and 5 bases from J; bases unmatched to any gene: 8. CDR3 length equals 15 residues. CDR3 DNA: TGCAGCGTTGAACGGGTACAGGGGGCTGGAGATACGCAGTATTTT. Translating gives CSVERVQGAGDTQYF.

V is TRBV11-2 and J is TRBJ2-2; possibly TRBD2 for D (5 bases). The V gene lost 1 base and the J gene lost 1 base, with 13 bases spanning the gap. Looked up from germline, CDR1 is SGHAT and CDR2 is FQNNGV. This CDR3 region has 17 residues. Here the CDR3 reads CASSLVGGLKNTGELFF. CDR3 nucleotide sequence: TGTGCCAGCAGCTTAGTTGGCGGGCTCAAGAACACCGGGGAGCTGTTTTTT.

This clonotype was picked up a small number of times. The chain joins TRBV12-3 or TRBV12-4 to TRBJ2-5; D unclear. The CDR3 runs 13 residues. Trimming took off 7 bases at V and 2 bases at J, with 11 bases between the two ends. CDR3 nucleotide sequence: TGTGCCAGCACCCGCGGCAAGCAAGAGACCCAGTACTTC. Translated: CASTRGKQETQYF.

This clonotype was counted many times. This rearrangement joins TRBV7-2 to TRBJ1-1; D may be TRBD1 (6 bases). Trimming took 2 bases from V and 2 from J, leaving 12 bases between them. CDR1 SGHTA and CDR2 FQGNSA come from the germline V gene. This CDR3 is 15 amino acids long. The CDR3 region is CASSLYRVSNTEAFF. Written as DNA, the CDR3 is TGTGCCAGCAGCTTATACAGGGTTAGCAACACTGAAGCTTTCTTT.

The genes are TRBV4-1 and TRBJ2-5; tentatively, D is TRBD1 or TRBD2 (5 bases each). CDR3 length equals 16 residues. V was trimmed by 0 bases and J by 2 bases, leaving 13 bases between them. Germline V gene data show CDR1 as MGHRA and CDR2 as YSYEKL. The CDR3 DNA sequence: TGCGCCAGCAGCCAAGAGCCGGGACGGCCACAAGAGACCCAGTACTTC. Its protein is CASSQEPGRPQETQYF.

The gene calls are TRBV11-1 and TRBJ2-1; 12 nucleotides line up with TRBD2. CDR1 SGHAT and CDR2 FQDESV come from the germline V gene (reference sequence). This CDR3 contains 18 residues. J lost 3 bases, V lost 3 bases, and 9 bases had no gene match. The CDR3 nucleotides are TGTGCCAGCAGCTTCTCCCCGGGACTAGCGGGCCGCTACAATGAGCAGTTCTTC. As protein: CASSFSPGLAGRYNEQFF.